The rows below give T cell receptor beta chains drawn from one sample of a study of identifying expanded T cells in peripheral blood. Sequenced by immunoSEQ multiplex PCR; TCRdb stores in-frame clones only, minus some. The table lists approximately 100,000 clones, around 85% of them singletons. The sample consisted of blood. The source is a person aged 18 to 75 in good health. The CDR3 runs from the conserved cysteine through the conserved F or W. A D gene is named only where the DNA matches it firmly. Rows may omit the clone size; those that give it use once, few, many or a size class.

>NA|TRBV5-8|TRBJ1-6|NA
CASSPEAGWGHSPLHF
TGTGCCAGCAGCCCGGAGGCCGGGTGGGGGCATTCACCCCTCCACTTT
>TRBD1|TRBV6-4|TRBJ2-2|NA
CASSDTDRGPGTGELFF
TGTGCCAGCAGTGACACGGACAGGGGGCCGGGCACCGGGGAGCTGTTTTTT
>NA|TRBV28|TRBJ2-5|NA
CASSLSITRKETQYF
TGTGCCAGCAGTTTATCGATTACGCGAAAAGAGACCCAGTACTTC
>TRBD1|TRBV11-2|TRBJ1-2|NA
CASSFDRTGSGYTF
TGTGCCAGCAGCTTCGACCGGACAGGGTCTGGCTACACCTTC
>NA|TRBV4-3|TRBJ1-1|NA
CASSRSSHGWNTEAFF
TGCGCCAGCAGCCGATCCAGTCACGGCTGGAACACTGAAGCTTTCTTT
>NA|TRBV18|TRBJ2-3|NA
CASSPMTEKDTQYF
TGTGCCAGCTCACCTATGACCGAGAAAGATACGCAGTATTTT
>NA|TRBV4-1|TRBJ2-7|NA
CASSQDQRGGSYEQYF
TGCGCCAGCAGCCAAGATCAAAGGGGTGGCTCCTACGAGCAGTACTTC
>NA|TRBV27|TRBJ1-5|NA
CASRGEGTQPQHF
TGTGCCAGCCGCGGGGAGGGGACCCAGCCCCAGCATTTT
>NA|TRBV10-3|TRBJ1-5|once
CAISESGNGPLPSNQPQHF
TGTGCCATCAGTGAGTCTGGAAACGGCCCTCTCCCAAGCAATCAGCCCCAGCATTTT
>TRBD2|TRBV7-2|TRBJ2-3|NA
CASSWGAGGTDTQYF
TGTGCCAGCAGCTGGGGGGCGGGGGGCACGGATACGCAGTATTTT